These 24 T cell receptor beta chains were sequenced from one sample in a study of CD8 T cells in Susac syndrome. Roughly 0.45 to 1 ug RNA was reverse transcribed with random hexamers. One entry per CDR3 protein results from TCRdb running MiXCR on the immunoSEQ multiplex PCR reads. The sample records 50,000 to 65,000 distinct CDR3 sequences, around 94% being singletons. Material: CD8+ T cells from PBMCs. The receptor source for this set is a human donor in good health.

J is TRBJ2-1 and V is TRBV7-3, with D possibly TRBD2 on 5 matching bases. Per germline, CDR1 SGHTA and CDR2 FQGTGA. CDR3 size: 16 residues. The V end was cut by 1 base, the J end by 1 base, with 11 bases between. CDR3 bases: TGTGCCAGCAGCTTAAGTGCGGGCCGTTCCTACAATGAGCAGTTCTTC. Its translation: CASSLSAGRSYNEQFF.

The chain uses TRBV5-6 and TRBJ1-5; D remains ambiguous. Germline V CDR1 and CDR2: SGHDT, YYEEEE. V lost 0 bases and J 1 base, leaving 11 bases between the germline ends. This CDR3 comprises 16 residues. CDR3 amino acids: CASSLATSTSNQPQHF. The DNA of the CDR3 is TGTGCCAGCAGCTTGGCGACGAGTACCAGCAATCAGCCCCAGCATTTT. Supplemented by reference TRBV5-6 and TRBJ1-5, the full variable domain reads DAGVTQSPTHLIKTRGQQVTLRCSPKSGHDTVSWYQQALGQGPQFIFQYYEEEERQRGNFPDRFSGHQFPNYSSELNVNALLLGDSALYLCASSLATSTSNQPQHFGDGTRLSIL.

The CDR3 loop reads CSVEAPSGGHPDTQYF. The DNA of the CDR3 is TGCAGCGTTGAAGCACCTAGCGGGGGGCATCCAGATACGCAGTATTTT. J is TRBJ2-3 and V is TRBV29-1; 11 nucleotides align to TRBD2. The CDR3 length is 16 residues. The germline gives CDR1 SQVTM, CDR2 ANQGSEA. The ends lost 1 base at V and 4 bases at J; junction bases unmatched: 7.

J is TRBJ1-2 and V is TRBV13; TRBD1 is a possible D gene (6 bases). The CDR3 sequence is 15 residues long. CDR1 is PRHDT, CDR2 FYEKMQ, per germline (reference sequence). V shed 4 bases and J shed 4 bases, with 16 bases lying between them. CDR3 region: CASSSLVQGTYGYTF. The CDR3 DNA is TGTGCCAGCAGCTCACTTGTACAGGGAACCTATGGCTACACCTTC.

V usage is TRBV4-1 and J usage is TRBJ2-5, with D possibly being TRBD2 (5 bases). The CDR3 totals 16 residues. V lost 2 bases to trimming and J lost 5 bases, with 18 bases between them. Germline V gene sequence: CDR1 MGHRA, CDR2 YSYEKL. DNA for the CDR3: TGCGCCAGCAGCCAATTAAGCCTAGCCGTTCTGGAGACCCAGTACTTC. Translation gives CASSQLSLAVLETQYF.

This CDR3 is CAIRWEINTGELFF. The CDR3 nucleotides read TGTGCCATCAGGTGGGAAATTAACACCGGGGAGCTGTTTTTT. This chain connects TRBV10-3 to TRBJ2-2; no firm D call. Germline V gene lookup returns CDR1 ENHRY and CDR2 SYGVKD. V was clipped by 6 bases and J by 2 bases, with 10 bases between them. The CDR3 is 14 residues long.

The chain has TRBV7-9 and TRBJ2-1; D remains unclear. V was cut by 5 bases and J by 0 bases, with 11 bases left in between. The CDR3 contains 15 residues. The germline V gene has CDR1 SEHNR and CDR2 FQNEAQ (reference sequence). CDR3 bases: TGTGCCAGCAGCCGGAACCCAAGCTCCTACAATGAGCAGTTCTTC. Residues: CASSRNPSSYNEQFF.

This clonotype came up once. The chain has TRBV2 and TRBJ2-4; the match to TRBD2 covers 12 bases. CDR1 and CDR2 from the germline V gene are SNHLY and FYNNEI. This CDR3 has 18 residues. After removal of 3 bases from V and 0 bases from J, the junction contained 6 bases not matched to a gene. In DNA form, the CDR3 reads TGTGCCAGCAGTGACCCAGGACTAGCGGGGACAGCCAAAAACATTCAGTACTTC. Protein sequence: CASSDPGLAGTAKNIQYF.

The chain links TRBV5-6 to TRBJ1-6, with D unclear. Germline V gene lookup returns CDR1 SGHDT and CDR2 YYEEEE. Trimming removed 0 bases at V and 0 bases at J, with 4 bases between. This CDR3 spans 15 amino acids. In DNA, the CDR3 is TGTGCCAGCAGCTTGGCGGGCTCCTATAATTCACCCCTCCACTTT. It yields the protein CASSLAGSYNSPLHF.

This chain joins TRBV11-1 and TRBJ2-7, with 7 positions matching TRBD1. V was pared by 2 bases and J by 1 base, with 11 bases of the junction left unmatched. CDR3 length: 17 amino acids. The germline gives CDR1 SGHAT, CDR2 FQDESV (reference sequence). Here the CDR3 DNA reads TGTGCCAGCAGCTTAAGATTCGGACAGGACGATTCCTACGAGCAGTACTTC. This codes for CASSLRFGQDDSYEQYF.

The CDR3 nucleotides read TGTGCCAGCAGTGACAGATTTGGGGCCAACGTCCTGACTTTC. The encoded protein is CASSDRFGANVLTF. This rearrangement joins TRBV6-4 to TRBJ2-6; D is uncertain. The germline V gene encodes CDR1 MRHNA and CDR2 SNTAGT. The ends were cut back, 2 bases at V and 3 bases at J, with 5 bases in the middle. CDR3 length equals 14 residues.

This rearrangement joins TRBV6-5 to TRBJ1-2; D is ambiguous. V lost 2 bases to trimming and J lost 0 bases, with 16 bases between them. CDR3 length equals 17 residues. Per germline, CDR1 MNHEY and CDR2 SVGAGI. CDR3 in DNA: TGTGCCAGCAGTTACCCCCACGGGCGGAAGACTAACTATGGCTACACCTTC. Amino acids: CASSYPHGRKTNYGYTF.

Here the CDR3 DNA reads TGTGCCAGCAGCAAGGGGGCTTCGCTGTTTTTT. It specifies CASSKGASLFF. This chain uses TRBV7-6 with TRBJ1-4; 7 positions agree with TRBD1. The CDR3 sequence is 11 residues long. V lost 5 bases to trimming and J lost 14 bases; unmatched junction nucleotides: 5. Germline V lookup: CDR1 SGHVS, CDR2 FNYEAQ.

The V call is TRBV27, the J call TRBJ2-5; D is uncertain. The CDR3 length is 13 residues. Germline V lookup: CDR1 MNHEY, CDR2 SMNVEV (reference sequence). The V end was cut by 7 bases, the J end by 3 bases, with 12 bases between. CDR3 in DNA: TGTGCCAGCAAAGATATAGATAAAGAGACCCAGTACTTC. This sequence encodes CASKDIDKETQYF.

A single count supports this clonotype. The chain has TRBV2 and TRBJ2-5; 11 bases match TRBD2. V lost 8 bases to trimming and J lost 4 bases; unmatched junction nucleotides: 9. In germline, CDR1 is SNHLY, CDR2 FYNNEI. This CDR3 is 15 amino acids long. CDR3 residues: CASGGTSGLTETQYF. The CDR3 region has the DNA TGTGCCAGCGGAGGGACTAGCGGACTAACAGAGACCCAGTACTTC.

The V and J genes are TRBV6-1 and TRBJ2-1; weak D call: TRBD2 (6 bases). Germline values: CDR1 MNHNS, CDR2 SASEGT. The CDR3 is 14 amino acids. The V gene lost 1 base and the J gene lost 4 bases, with 8 bases spanning the gap. The CDR3 spells CASSEVGGYNEQFF. CDR3 nucleotides: TGTGCCAGCAGTGAAGTCGGGGGTTACAATGAGCAGTTCTTC.

The chain recombines TRBV11-2 with TRBJ1-1, with no clear D. Germline CDR1 reads SGHAT; CDR2 reads FQNNGV. The CDR3 consists of 16 residues. The germline V and J ends were trimmed by 0 bases and 4 bases, with 15 bases remaining between them. CDR3 DNA sequence: TGTGCCAGCAGCTTAGAGCTAGGAACGGGGAGCACTGAAGCTTTCTTT. The encoded protein is CASSLELGTGSTEAFF.

This chain joins TRBV14 and TRBJ1-2; D gene unclear. This CDR3 contains 12 residues. Deletions cut 2 bases from V and 1 base from J, with 2 bases between. Germline CDR1 is SGHDN and CDR2 is FVKESK. The CDR3 DNA reads TGTGCCAGCAGCCAACATAACTATGGCTACACCTTC. It is translated as CASSQHNYGYTF. Complete variable domain (other parts from reference TRBV14 and TRBJ1-2): EAGVTQFPSHSVIEKGQTVTLRCDPISGHDNLYWYRRVMGKEIKFLLHFVKESKQDESGMPNNRFLAERTGGTYSTLKVQPAELEDSGVYFCASSQHNYGYTFGSGTRLTVV.

The V gene is TRBV12-3 or TRBV12-4, the J gene TRBJ2-3, with 8 bases that match TRBD2. The CDR3 loop spans 14 amino acids. Trimming removed 3 bases from V and 6 bases from J; junction bases left unmatched: 5. CDR3 sequence reads: CASSFRLAGDTQYF. The CDR3 coding sequence is TGTGCCAGCAGTTTCCGGCTAGCGGGCGATACGCAGTATTTT.

V usage is TRBV6-6 and J usage is TRBJ2-7, with 11 nucleotides matching TRBD2. CDR3 length: 15 amino acids. J gave up 6 bases and V 0 bases, and 4 bases lay outside the gene matches. The germline V gene has CDR1 MNHNY and CDR2 SVGAGI (reference sequence). The CDR3 DNA is TGTGCCAGCAGTTACTCTAGCGGGGGGGCGGGCGAGCAGTACTTC. Encoded protein: CASSYSSGGAGEQYF.

The V and J genes are TRBV7-9 and TRBJ2-5; the D is unclear. The V gene's germline CDR1 is SEHNR and CDR2 FQNEAQ (reference sequence). The CDR3 is 14 amino acids. V was shortened by 1 base and J by 7 bases, with 13 bases between the two germline ends. The DNA of the CDR3 is TGTGCCAGCAGCTTAGGGTCCGGTTTCGGGACCCAGTACTTC. This gives the protein CASSLGSGFGTQYF.

The genes are TRBV29-1 and TRBJ1-2, with TRBD1 matching over 9 bases. The CDR3 has 12 amino acids. From germline, CDR1 is SQVTM and CDR2 ANQGSEA. Losses at the gene ends were 6 bases for V and 2 bases for J; bases not matched to a gene: 1. The CDR3 loop is CSVTGGNYGYTF. Written as DNA, the CDR3 is TGCAGCGTAACAGGGGGCAACTATGGCTACACCTTC.

This clonotype is a singleton in its sample. The genes are TRBV7-6 and TRBJ2-7; no firm D call. The CDR3 runs to 13 residues. CDR1 is SGHVS and CDR2 is FNYEAQ in the germline V gene. Trimming left V 3 bases short and J 2 bases short, with 8 bases between. The CDR3 protein is CASSFGATYEQYF. CDR3 in DNA: TGTGCCAGCAGCTTCGGAGCAACCTACGAGCAGTACTTC.

The V gene is TRBV9, the J gene TRBJ2-7; TRBD2 agrees at 7 bases. Germline values: CDR1 SGDLS, CDR2 YYNGEE. The CDR3 loop spans 14 amino acids. With V trimmed by 0 bases and J by 2 bases, 2 bases remained unmatched. The CDR3 spells CASSVGLAAYEQYF. CDR3 DNA sequence: TGTGCCAGCAGCGTAGGACTAGCAGCCTACGAGCAGTACTTC.